A single sample is the source of the 27 T cell receptor beta chains below, sequenced in a study of regulatory T cells in long-lasting Graves disease. According to the study, TCR beta libraries were built with iRepertoire HTBI primers and CDR3-region Arm-PCR. TCRdb reanalysed the multiplex PCR reads using MiXCR and keeps one entry per CDR3 protein. This table has 520,000 or so distinct CDR3 sequences, approximately 12% appearing once. Time point in this sample: newly diagnosed GD, antithyroid drugs for less than 3 months. The TCR library was prepared using RNA isolated from PBMCs. Another study also made use of these data, one on T cells in Graves' hyperthyroidism and ophthalmopathy.

This sample comprised peripheral blood mononuclear cells (PBMCs), obtained at new diagnosis, from a patient treated with antithyroid drugs. These receptors originate from a woman in her 30s with Graves disease.

This clonotype has at least ten counts. The rearrangement joins TRBV24-1 to TRBJ2-1, with 8 bases that match TRBD2. J lost 10 bases, V lost 4 bases, and 14 bases had no gene match. The CDR3 runs to 16 residues. Germline CDR1 reads KGHDR; CDR2 reads SFDVKD. CDR3 sequence: CATSDPSAGDLDEQFF. The CDR3 nucleotides read TGTGCCACCAGTGACCCTTCAGCGGGAGATTTGGACGAGCAGTTCTTC.

This clonotype was found many times. The chain uses TRBV10-3 and TRBJ1-1; 9 nucleotides line up with TRBD1. Germline assignment: CDR1 ENHRY and CDR2 SYGVKD. J was trimmed by 3 bases and V by 7 bases; bases with no gene match: 6. This CDR3 has 14 residues. This chain's CDR3 is CAITLDRGDTEAFF. CDR3 nucleotides: TGTGCCATCACCCTCGACAGGGGGGACACTGAAGCTTTCTTT.

This clonotype was recorded at least ten times. The chain uses TRBV2 and TRBJ2-6; D gene uncertain. The CDR3 is made up of 13 amino acids. V lost 7 bases and J 0 bases, leaving 4 bases between the germline ends. Germline V gives CDR1 SNHLY, CDR2 FYNNEI. The CDR3: CASITSGANVLTF. In nucleotides, the CDR3 is TGTGCCAGCATCACCTCTGGGGCCAACGTCCTGACTTTC.

The sample holds a few counts of this clonotype. This chain connects TRBV20-1 to TRBJ2-7; 10 bases map to TRBD1. Germline values: CDR1 DFQATT, CDR2 SNEGSKA (reference sequence). The CDR3 consists of 14 residues. J lost 3 bases, V lost 4 bases, and 6 bases had no gene match. The CDR3 here is CSAIRGTGVYEQYF. The CDR3 bases are TGCAGTGCTATCCGTGGGACAGGGGTCTACGAGCAGTACTTC.

The CDR3 DNA is TGTGCCAGCAGCTTAGGTCAGGGGAGAGTTCCTGAAGCTTTCTTT. Translating it yields CASSLGQGRVPEAFF. J is TRBJ1-1 and V is TRBV7-9, with D perhaps matching TRBD1 (6 bases). This CDR3 is built from 15 residues. The V gene lost 1 base and the J gene lost 6 bases, with 15 bases spanning the gap. CDR1 is SEHNR, CDR2 FQNEAQ, per germline (reference sequence).

This chain connects TRBV27 to TRBJ1-3; D call uncertain. V was pared by 0 bases and J by 0 bases, with 12 bases between. The CDR3 totals 17 residues. Per germline, CDR1 MNHEY and CDR2 SMNVEV (reference sequence). CDR3 sequence reads: CASSLSIPGASGNTIYF. The CDR3 DNA reads TGTGCCAGCAGTTTATCGATCCCAGGCGCCTCTGGAAACACCATATATTTT.

CDR3 sequence: CASSLFGASGTDTQYF. The CDR3 DNA sequence: TGTGCCAGCAGCTTATTCGGGGCTAGCGGCACAGATACGCAGTATTTT. This chain uses TRBV7-9 with TRBJ2-3; D is possibly TRBD2 (6 bases). The CDR3 runs to 16 residues. The V gene's germline CDR1 is SEHNR and CDR2 FQNEAQ (reference sequence). The ends were cut back, 2 bases at V and 1 base at J, with 13 bases in the middle.

This clonotype has a handful of counts. The chain combines TRBV20-1 with TRBJ2-1; no firm D call. The CDR3 totals 13 residues. Trimming cost V 1 base and J 9 bases, with 13 bases left between them. Germline values: CDR1 DFQATT, CDR2 SNEGSKA (reference sequence). CDR3 nucleotide sequence: TGCAGTGCTAGAGCCGCCCCAGGCGTTGAGCAGTTCTTC. This codes for CSARAAPGVEQFF.

This clonotype was detected ten times or more. V gene TRBV29-1 combines with J gene TRBJ2-1, with D possibly being TRBD2 (7 bases). V lost 7 bases and J lost 7, with 20 bases in between. This CDR3 spans 14 amino acids. Germline V gene sequence: CDR1 SQVTM, CDR2 ANQGSEA. DNA of the CDR3: TGCAGCGGGGGGGGCGGATACCCGGAGAATGAGCAGTTCTTC. Translated, it gives CSGGGGYPENEQFF.

This clonotype appeared many times. V is TRBV18 and J is TRBJ1-1; D call uncertain. Trimming took 1 base from V and 2 from J, leaving 20 bases between them. Germline assignment: CDR1 KGHSH and CDR2 LQKENI. CDR3 size: 18 residues. CDR3 loop: CASSPLAGPAGGNTEAFF. CDR3 DNA sequence: TGTGCCAGCTCACCACTGGCAGGTCCCGCTGGTGGAAACACTGAAGCTTTCTTT.

This clonotype was recorded many times. The rearrangement links TRBV19 to TRBJ2-7; 13 bases align to TRBD2. Trimming at V came to 5 bases and at J to 3 bases, leaving 4 bases not matched to a gene. The germline V gene has CDR1 LNHDA and CDR2 SQIVND (reference sequence). The CDR3 has 15 amino acids. CDR3 amino acids: CASSAWTSGSYEQYF. Here the CDR3 DNA reads TGTGCCAGTAGTGCTTGGACTAGCGGGAGCTACGAGCAGTACTTC.

CDR3 amino acids: CASSLQGRGYTF. The CDR3 bases are TGTGCCAGCAGCCTTCAGGGACGCGGCTACACCTTC. The chain links TRBV28 to TRBJ1-2, with TRBD1 as a possible D gene (5 bases). This CDR3 spans 12 amino acids. Germline V gene data show CDR1 as MDHEN and CDR2 as SYDVKM. V lost 6 bases to trimming and J lost 8 bases, with 13 bases between them.

This clonotype was seen at least ten times. The chain recombines TRBV28 with TRBJ2-5; D not certain. CDR3 length: 16 amino acids. From germline, CDR1 is MDHEN and CDR2 SYDVKM. With 6 bases removed from V and 1 base from J, the gap between germline ends came to 18 bases. The CDR3 loop is CASRTSGPWGQETQYF. CDR3 nucleotides: TGTGCCAGCAGGACCTCCGGGCCCTGGGGCCAAGAGACCCAGTACTTC.

Many counts were recorded for this clonotype. The chain carries TRBV2 and TRBJ2-1; D is unclear. The CDR3 has 14 residues. Trimming shortened V by 2 bases and J by 7 bases, and 12 bases separated the two germline ends. Germline V CDR1 and CDR2: SNHLY, FYNNEI. In DNA form, the CDR3 reads TGTGCCAGCAGTGAAAGGTTGGTACTAAATGAGCAGTTCTTC. This sequence encodes CASSERLVLNEQFF.

CDR3: CASSPLGPGGPNTEAFF. CDR3 sequence (DNA): TGTGCCAGCTCACCACTTGGCCCGGGGGGACCGAACACTGAAGCTTTCTTT. This chain connects TRBV18 to TRBJ1-1; D might be TRBD1 (5 bases). Trimming left V 1 base short and J 1 base short, with 16 bases between. Per germline, CDR1 KGHSH and CDR2 LQKENI. The CDR3 covers 17 residues.

This clonotype was observed at least ten times. The chain recombines TRBV3-1 with TRBJ2-1; 10 positions match TRBD1. Unmatched junction bases numbered 8, after V lost 2 bases and J lost 7 bases. The CDR3 runs to 16 residues. In germline, CDR1 is LGHDT, CDR2 YNNKEL (reference sequence). The chain's CDR3 is CASSQSGGTGDNEQFF. For the CDR3, the DNA is TGTGCCAGCAGCCAATCAGGCGGGACAGGGGATAATGAGCAGTTCTTC.

The sample holds many counts of this clonotype. The V gene is TRBV18, the J gene TRBJ2-5; TRBD1 agrees at 8 bases. Germline CDR1 reads KGHSH; CDR2 reads LQKENI. Trimming cost V 5 bases and J 2 bases; bases outside gene matches: 4. CDR3 length: 14 amino acids. The CDR3 sequence: CASSTNRGQETQYF. As DNA, the CDR3 is TGTGCCAGCTCAACAAACAGGGGGCAAGAGACCCAGTACTTC.

The chain recombines TRBV7-9 with TRBJ2-2; D uncertain. CDR3 length: 11 residues. Deletions cut 11 bases from V and 5 bases from J, with 9 bases between. Germline assignment: CDR1 SEHNR and CDR2 FQNEAQ (reference sequence). The CDR3 DNA reads TGTGCCGGGATTGGGACCGGGGAGCTGTTTTTT. This translates into CAGIGTGELFF.

This clonotype was counted ten times or more. The chain is built from TRBV7-9 and TRBJ2-7, with 13 bases identical to TRBD2. The CDR3 runs 15 residues. With 4 bases clipped from V and 4 bases from J, the junction kept 4 bases outside the gene matches. Germline lookup yields CDR1 SEHNR and CDR2 FQNEAQ (reference sequence). This chain's CDR3 is CASSSATSGRYEQYF. The CDR3, as DNA: TGTGCCAGCAGCTCAGCGACTAGCGGGAGGTACGAGCAGTACTTC.

With regard to this clonotype: A clone one base away is much larger, so this may be a read error. The V call is TRBV4-1, the J call TRBJ2-7, with TRBD1 as a possible D gene (6 bases). This CDR3 comprises 14 residues. Germline lookup yields CDR1 MGHRA and CDR2 YSYEKL. The CDR3 DNA reads as TGCGACAGCAGCCAAGGGGACACCTACTACGAGCAGTACTTC. Amino acid sequence: CDSSQGDTYYEQYF.

This clonotype occurred many times. The chain has TRBV3-1 and TRBJ2-7, with a weak D call TRBD1 (6 bases). V was shortened by 4 bases and J by 1 base, with 11 bases between the two germline ends. The CDR3 sequence is 14 residues long. Germline CDR1 and CDR2: LGHDT and YNNKEL (reference sequence). CDR3 residues: CASSRRDTSYEQYF. The CDR3 DNA sequence: TGTGCCAGCAGCCGCCGGGACACTTCCTACGAGCAGTACTTC.

The chain carries TRBV27 and TRBJ2-2; TRBD2 matches at 10 bases. V lost 6 bases and J lost 3; bases outside the gene matches: 7. The CDR3 contains 16 residues. Germline loops: CDR1 MNHEY, CDR2 SMNVEV (reference sequence). The CDR3 sequence is CASSPLAGVDTGELFF. In DNA, the CDR3 is TGTGCCAGCAGCCCCCTAGCGGGAGTCGACACCGGGGAGCTGTTTTTT.

The sample holds many counts of this clonotype. V and J are TRBV20-1 and TRBJ1-1; D unclear. Germline V gene sequence: CDR1 DFQATT, CDR2 SNEGSKA (reference sequence). Trimming stripped 0 bases from V and 8 bases from J, with 10 bases between. This CDR3 region has 12 residues. CDR3 sequence (DNA): TGCAGTGCTAGAGATAAAGAGGTCGAAGCTTTCTTT. It specifies CSARDKEVEAFF.

In its sample, this clonotype was seen a few times. The chain employs TRBV7-9 and TRBJ1-2; TRBD1 matches at 8 bases. CDR3 length equals 17 residues. Germline loops: CDR1 SEHNR, CDR2 FQNEAQ (reference sequence). After removal of 1 base from V and 4 bases from J, the junction contained 11 bases not matched to a gene. CDR3 sequence: CASSLETGTGHLYGYTF. CDR3 nucleotides: TGTGCCAGCAGCTTAGAAACCGGGACAGGACATCTCTATGGCTACACCTTC.

The table lists this clonotype with many counts. V is TRBV19 and J is TRBJ1-4; a weak D match, TRBD1 (5 bases). The CDR3 extends over 15 amino acids. Trimming pared 3 bases from V and 8 bases from J, leaving 16 bases between. Germline CDR1 reads LNHDA; CDR2 reads SQIVND (reference sequence). The DNA for the CDR3 is TGTGCCAGTAGTATGCCCGGGGACGTAGCGGAAAAACTGTTTTTT. As protein: CASSMPGDVAEKLFF. Full variable domain (missing parts from reference TRBV19 and TRBJ1-4): DGGITQSPKYLFRKEGQNVTLSCEQNLNHDAMYWYRQDPGQGLRLIYYSQIVNDFQKGDIAEGYSVSREKKESFPLTVTSAQKNPTAFYLCASSMPGDVAEKLFFGSGTQLSVL.

This clonotype occurred a few times. The chain recombines TRBV27 with TRBJ2-1; perhaps TRBD1 as D (6 bases). This CDR3 is 13 amino acids long. The V gene's germline CDR1 is MNHEY and CDR2 SMNVEV (reference sequence). The V and J ends lost 3 bases and 9 bases respectively, with 12 bases between them. In DNA form, the CDR3 reads TGTGCCAGCAGTTTTTCAGGGGTGCGTGAGCAGTTCTTC. This codes for CASSFSGVREQFF.

The chain couples TRBV28 to TRBJ2-3; no reliable D call. This CDR3 has 12 amino acids. CDR1 and CDR2 from the germline V gene are MDHEN and SYDVKM. V lost 5 bases to trimming and J lost 8 bases, with 11 bases between them. The CDR3 region has the DNA TGTGCCAGCAGTCTCATGCGAGGTACGCAGTATTTT. It is translated as CASSLMRGTQYF.